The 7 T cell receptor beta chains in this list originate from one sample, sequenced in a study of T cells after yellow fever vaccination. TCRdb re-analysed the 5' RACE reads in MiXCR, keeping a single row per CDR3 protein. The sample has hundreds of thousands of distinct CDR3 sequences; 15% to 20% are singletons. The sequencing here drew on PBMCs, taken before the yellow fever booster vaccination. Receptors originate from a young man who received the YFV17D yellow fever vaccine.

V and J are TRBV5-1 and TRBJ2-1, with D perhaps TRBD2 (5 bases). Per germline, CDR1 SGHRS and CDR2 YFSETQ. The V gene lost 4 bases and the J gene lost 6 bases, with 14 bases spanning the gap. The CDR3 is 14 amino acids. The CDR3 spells CASSQWTPSNEQFF. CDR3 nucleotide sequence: TGCGCCAGCAGCCAATGGACTCCTTCCAATGAGCAGTTCTTC.

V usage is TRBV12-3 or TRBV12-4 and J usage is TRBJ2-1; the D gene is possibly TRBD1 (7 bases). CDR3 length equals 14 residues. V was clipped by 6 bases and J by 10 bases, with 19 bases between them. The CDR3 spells CASRPGQRVVEQFF. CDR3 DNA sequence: TGTGCCAGCAGACCGGGACAGCGGGTCGTAGAGCAGTTCTTC.

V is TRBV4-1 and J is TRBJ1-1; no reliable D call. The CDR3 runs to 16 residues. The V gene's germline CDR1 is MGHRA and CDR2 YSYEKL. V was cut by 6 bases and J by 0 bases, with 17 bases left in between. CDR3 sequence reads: CASRQIGRALNTEAFF. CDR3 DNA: TGCGCCAGCAGACAGATAGGTAGAGCCTTGAACACTGAAGCTTTCTTT.

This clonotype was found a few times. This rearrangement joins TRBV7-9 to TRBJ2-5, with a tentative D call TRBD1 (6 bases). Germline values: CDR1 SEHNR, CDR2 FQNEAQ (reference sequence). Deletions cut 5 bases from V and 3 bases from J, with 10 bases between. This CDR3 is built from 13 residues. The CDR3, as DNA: TGTGCCAGCAGCCGAAGGGGGAAAGAGACCCAGTACTTC. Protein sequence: CASSRRGKETQYF.

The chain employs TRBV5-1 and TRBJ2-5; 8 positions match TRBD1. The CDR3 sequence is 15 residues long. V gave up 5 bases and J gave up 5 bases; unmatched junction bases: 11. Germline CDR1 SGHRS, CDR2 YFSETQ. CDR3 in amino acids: CASRTQTGESETQYF. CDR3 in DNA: TGCGCCAGCAGGACTCAGACAGGGGAGTCGGAGACCCAGTACTTC. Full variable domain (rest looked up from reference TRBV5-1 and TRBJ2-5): KAGVTQTPRYLIKTRGQQVTLSCSPISGHRSVSWYQQTPGQGLQFLFEYFSETQRNKGNFPGRFSGRQFSNSRSEMNVSTLELGDSALYLCASRTQTGESETQYFGPGTRLLVL.

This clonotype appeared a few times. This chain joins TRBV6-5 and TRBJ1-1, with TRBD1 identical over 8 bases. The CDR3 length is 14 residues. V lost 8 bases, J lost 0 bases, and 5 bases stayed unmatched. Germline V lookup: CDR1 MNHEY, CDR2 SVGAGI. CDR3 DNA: TGTGCCAGCGTTACGACAGGGGTGAACACTGAAGCTTTCTTT. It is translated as CASVTTGVNTEAFF.

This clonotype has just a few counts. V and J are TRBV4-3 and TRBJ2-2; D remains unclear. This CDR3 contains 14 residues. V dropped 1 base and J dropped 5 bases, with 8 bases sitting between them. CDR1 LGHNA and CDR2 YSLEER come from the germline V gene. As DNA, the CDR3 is TGCGCCAGCAGCCAAGGACGAAGGACCGGGGAGCTGTTTTTT. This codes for CASSQGRRTGELFF.